These 23 T cell receptor beta chains share one sample of origin, sequenced in a study of T cells in Graves' hyperthyroidism and ophthalmopathy. Regions amplified from RNA transcripts were the TCR beta CDR3 regions. HTBI primers were the set used in a first-round RT-PCR of the TCR CDR3. TCRdb called the multiplex PCR reads again in MiXCR, with one record for every CDR3 protein. The sample consists of over 500,000 distinct CDR3 sequences, approximately 16% of them appearing once. Sequencing was carried out using blood. The receptors derive from a woman in her 30s with Graves' ophthalmopathy.

This clonotype was recorded a few times. The chain combines TRBV20-1 with TRBJ2-3; 9 bases agree with TRBD1. Germline V lookup: CDR1 DFQATT, CDR2 SNEGSKA (reference sequence). The CDR3 runs to 14 residues. J lost 4 bases, V lost 6 bases, and 8 bases had no gene match. In DNA, the CDR3 is TGCAGTGCCCATCCGGGACAGGGATCAGATACGCAGTATTTT. Translation gives CSAHPGQGSDTQYF.

This clonotype was counted ten times or more. The CDR3 region is CASSSLGPEYEQFF. The DNA of the CDR3 is TGTGCCAGCAGTTCCCTCGGACCTGAATATGAGCAGTTCTTC. The rearrangement joins TRBV28 to TRBJ2-1; D is ambiguous. This CDR3 is 14 amino acids long. Looked up from germline, CDR1 is MDHEN and CDR2 is SYDVKM. The V end was cut by 4 bases, the J end by 8 bases, with 15 bases between. Full variable domain (outside the CDR3, taken from reference TRBV28 and TRBJ2-1): DVKVTQSSRYLVKRTGEKVFLECVQDMDHENMFWYRQDPGLGLRLIYFSYDVKMKEKGDIPEGYSVSREKKERFSLILESASTNQTSMYLCASSSLGPEYEQFFGPGTRLTVL.

This clonotype was counted ten times or more. The chain joins TRBV20-1 to TRBJ2-7; 7 positions match TRBD2. The ends lost 1 base at V and 2 bases at J; junction bases unmatched: 5. Germline V gene lookup returns CDR1 DFQATT and CDR2 SNEGSKA (reference sequence). The CDR3 runs 14 residues. As DNA, the CDR3 is TGCAGTGCTAGAGGGCTAGCGGAGGCCTACGAGCAGTACTTC. Translation gives CSARGLAEAYEQYF.

Many counts were recorded for this clonotype. The chain combines TRBV5-1 with TRBJ2-1, with a possible D match to TRBD2 (6 bases). Germline V CDR1 and CDR2: SGHRS, YFSETQ. The CDR3 length is 19 residues. Trimming removed 0 bases from V and 0 bases from J, with 19 bases in between. CDR3 residues: CASSLEGVVSGYSYNEQFF. The CDR3 DNA follows: TGCGCCAGCAGCTTGGAAGGTGTGGTTAGCGGATACTCCTACAATGAGCAGTTCTTC.

This clonotype was seen repeatedly, ten times or more. The chain employs TRBV2 and TRBJ2-3; no definite D call. V lost 7 bases and J lost 2, with 16 bases in between. This CDR3 is built from 15 residues. Germline CDR1 reads SNHLY; CDR2 reads FYNNEI. CDR3 sequence: CASMLGWAPTDTQYF. Written as DNA, the CDR3 is TGTGCCAGCATGCTAGGCTGGGCGCCCACAGATACGCAGTATTTT.

This clonotype was detected many times. The V and J genes are TRBV28 and TRBJ2-3; tentatively, D is TRBD2 (5 bases). Trimming took off 2 bases at V and 0 bases at J, with 6 bases between the two ends. The germline gives CDR1 MDHEN, CDR2 SYDVKM. The length of the CDR3 is 14 residues. The CDR3 loop is CASSLRESTDTQYF. DNA for the CDR3: TGTGCCAGCAGTTTAAGGGAGAGCACAGATACGCAGTATTTT.

The V call is TRBV3-1, the J call TRBJ2-7; the D gene could be TRBD1 or TRBD2 (5 bases each). The germline gives CDR1 LGHDT, CDR2 YNNKEL (reference sequence). The CDR3 runs 15 residues. Trimming left V 2 bases short and J 6 bases short, with 17 bases between. The CDR3 loop reads CASSQSWGTQGEQYF. Written as DNA, the CDR3 is TGTGCCAGCAGCCAATCCTGGGGGACCCAGGGCGAGCAGTACTTC.

Ten or more counts support this clonotype. The CDR3 loop is CASSESGAFEQYF. The CDR3 region has the DNA TGTGCCAGCAGTGAGAGCGGGGCCTTCGAGCAGTACTTC. The chain is built from TRBV28 and TRBJ2-7, with 7 nucleotides matching TRBD2. After removal of 5 bases from V and 6 bases from J, the junction contained 7 bases not matched to a gene. The CDR3 covers 13 residues. Germline V gene data show CDR1 as MDHEN and CDR2 as SYDVKM.

V gene TRBV2 combines with J gene TRBJ1-5; 8 bases fit TRBD1. With V trimmed by 2 bases and J by 6 bases, 6 bases remained unmatched. In germline, CDR1 is SNHLY, CDR2 FYNNEI. The CDR3 contains 15 residues. The CDR3 DNA follows: TGTGCCAGCAGTGAATCGCAGGGGGCTTTTCAGCCCCAGCATTTT. It translates to CASSESQGAFQPQHF.

Many counts were recorded for this clonotype. This sequence joins TRBV6-2 or TRBV6-3 and TRBJ1-1, with D perhaps matching TRBD1 (5 bases). Germline-derived CDR1 and CDR2 are MNHEY and SVGEGT. V lost 6 bases and J 6 bases, leaving 17 bases between the germline ends. The CDR3 covers 14 residues. The CDR3 sequence is CASSRPRDGSEAFF. The CDR3, as DNA: TGTGCCAGCAGCAGACCCCGGGACGGATCTGAAGCTTTCTTT.

There are a few counts of this clonotype. The V call is TRBV7-9, the J call TRBJ2-7, with D possibly being TRBD1 or TRBD2 (5 bases each). Germline CDR1 and CDR2: SEHNR and FQNEAQ (reference sequence). The V and J ends lost 5 bases and 6 bases respectively, with 14 bases between them. CDR3 size: 13 residues. The CDR3 is CASSHPGLREQYF. DNA of the CDR3: TGTGCCAGCAGCCATCCGGGGCTTCGCGAGCAGTACTTC.

This clonotype was picked up many times. The chain has TRBV20-1 and TRBJ2-2, with 11 nucleotides matching TRBD2. This CDR3 is 14 amino acids long. Germline V gene sequence: CDR1 DFQATT, CDR2 SNEGSKA (reference sequence). V gave up 2 bases and J gave up 7 bases; unmatched junction bases: 3. In nucleotides, the CDR3 is TGCAGTGCTAGAATAGCGGGAGGGAACGGGGAGCTGTTTTTT. It translates to CSARIAGGNGELFF.

The sample holds a few counts of this clonotype. The chain is built from TRBV7-2 and TRBJ1-2; possibly TRBD1 for D (6 bases). The length of the CDR3 is 15 residues. Germline V gives CDR1 SGHTA, CDR2 FQGNSA. The ends were cut back, 1 base at V and 0 bases at J, with 9 bases in the middle. The CDR3 reads CASSLGRGSNYGYTF. In DNA, the CDR3 is TGTGCCAGCAGCTTAGGGAGGGGGTCTAACTATGGCTACACCTTC.

This chain connects TRBV19 to TRBJ2-2; D remains unclear. Trimming cost V 7 bases and J 4 bases, with 16 bases left between them. Germline V lookup: CDR1 LNHDA, CDR2 SQIVND (reference sequence). CDR3 length: 15 amino acids. CDR3 nucleotide sequence: TGTGCCAGTAAAAGGGCCCCGGCCGGCACCGGGGAGCTGTTTTTT. It encodes CASKRAPAGTGELFF.

This clonotype was observed many times. The chain recombines TRBV28 with TRBJ2-7; 12 nucleotides align to TRBD2. This CDR3 has 16 residues. Looked up from germline, CDR1 is MDHEN and CDR2 is SYDVKM. With V trimmed by 3 bases and J by 3 bases, 6 bases remained unmatched. This CDR3 is CASSLRLAGAHYEQYF. The CDR3 bases are TGTGCCAGCAGTTTGCGACTAGCGGGAGCCCACTACGAGCAGTACTTC. Full variable domain (missing parts from reference TRBV28 and TRBJ2-7): DVKVTQSSRYLVKRTGEKVFLECVQDMDHENMFWYRQDPGLGLRLIYFSYDVKMKEKGDIPEGYSVSREKKERFSLILESASTNQTSMYLCASSLRLAGAHYEQYFGPGTRLTVT.

The chain recombines TRBV7-2 with TRBJ2-5; D gene uncertain. CDR3 length: 13 residues. CDR1 is SGHTA and CDR2 is FQGNSA in the germline V gene. The germline V and J ends were trimmed by 1 base and 5 bases, with 8 bases remaining between them. The CDR3 reads CASSLVSYETQYF. In DNA form, the CDR3 reads TGTGCCAGCAGCTTAGTATCGTACGAGACCCAGTACTTC. The full variable domain, its missing parts supplied by reference TRBV7-2 and TRBJ2-5, is GAGVSQSPSNKVTEKGKDVELRCDPISGHTALYWYRQSLGQGLEFLIYFQGNSAPDKSGLPSDRFSAERTGGSVSTLTIQRTQQEDSAVYLCASSLVSYETQYFGPGTRLLVL.

This clonotype was observed a handful of times. This may arise from a read error, as a much more abundant clone is one base away. The chain has TRBV30 and TRBJ1-1, with TRBD1 as a possible D gene (6 bases). The V and J ends lost 0 bases and 2 bases respectively, with 16 bases between them. CDR1 GTSNPN and CDR2 SVGIG come from the germline V gene (reference sequence). The CDR3 runs to 16 residues. DNA of the CDR3: TGTGCCTGGAGTGTATTGGGGGGGACACTCAACACTGAAGCTTTCTTT. Amino acids: CAWSVLGGTLNTEAFF. Full variable domain (remainder filled in from reference TRBV30 and TRBJ1-1): SQTIHQWPATLVQPVGSPLSLECTVEGTSNPNLYWYRQAAGRGLQLLFYSVGIGQISSEVPQNLSASRPQDRQFILSSKKLLLSDSGFYLCAWSVLGGTLNTEAFFGQGTRLTVV.

V usage is TRBV9 and J usage is TRBJ1-5; no reliable D call. Germline-derived CDR1 and CDR2 are SGDLS and YYNGEE. Trimming removed 5 bases from V and 3 bases from J, with 15 bases in between. This CDR3 has 15 residues. The chain's CDR3 is CASSETSTVNQPQHF. The CDR3 nucleotides read TGTGCCAGCAGTGAGACGTCGACGGTCAATCAGCCCCAGCATTTT.

This clonotype was counted ten times or more. The chain recombines TRBV12-3 or TRBV12-4 with TRBJ1-1, with D uncertain. This CDR3 has 15 amino acids. V was cut by 3 bases and J by 3 bases, with 14 bases left in between. CDR3 sequence: CASSLGSYGDTEAFF. For the CDR3, the DNA is TGTGCCAGCAGTTTGGGTAGTTACGGGGACACTGAAGCTTTCTTT.

Ten or more counts support this clonotype. The chain has TRBV20-1 and TRBJ2-7, with 8 bases identical to TRBD1. Trimming removed 4 bases from V and 2 bases from J; junction bases left unmatched: 10. The CDR3 runs to 15 residues. Germline V gives CDR1 DFQATT, CDR2 SNEGSKA (reference sequence). DNA for the CDR3: TGCAGTGCTACCCCACAGAGGGACAGGACCTACGAGCAGTACTTC. Protein: CSATPQRDRTYEQYF.

This clonotype was picked up many times. The rearrangement uses TRBV6-2 or TRBV6-3 and TRBJ2-3, with 10 nucleotides matching TRBD2. The trim removed 4 bases at V and 2 bases at J, leaving 12 bases unmatched. From germline, CDR1 is MNHEY and CDR2 SVGEGT. There are 18 residues in the CDR3. The DNA for the CDR3 is TGTGCCAGCAGTTCCGGCCCACTTAGCGGGAGGATCACAGATACGCAGTATTTT. Its protein product is CASSSGPLSGRITDTQYF.

Ten or more counts support this clonotype. V usage is TRBV11-1 and J usage is TRBJ2-7; maybe TRBD2 (5 bases). CDR1 SGHAT and CDR2 FQDESV come from the germline V gene (reference sequence). Trimming took 2 bases from V and 2 from J, leaving 13 bases between them. The CDR3 contains 15 residues. CDR3 nucleotide sequence: TGTGCCAGCAGCTTAAGCCGAGCGGTAACCTACGAGCAGTACTTC. Translation: CASSLSRAVTYEQYF. The variable domain in full, with the rest retrieved from reference TRBV11-1 and TRBJ2-7, is EAEVAQSPRYKITEKSQAVAFWCDPISGHATLYWYRQILGQGPELLVQFQDESVVDDSQLPKDRFSAERLKGVDSTLKIQPAELGDSAMYLCASSLSRAVTYEQYFGPGTRLTVT.

The sample holds a few counts of this clonotype. This chain links TRBV6-2 or TRBV6-3 with TRBJ2-7, with D possibly matching TRBD2 (5 bases). With 3 bases removed from V and 7 bases from J, the gap between germline ends came to 10 bases. CDR1 is MNHEY and CDR2 is SVGEGT in the germline V gene. The length of the CDR3 is 12 residues. DNA of the CDR3: TGTGCCAGCAGTTATGGAGGAGGAGAGCAGTACTTC. This translates into CASSYGGGEQYF.